Listed below are T cell receptor beta chains from one sample, sequenced in a study of blood T cells in healthy people across ages. Each CDR3 protein is one row after TCRdb ran MiXCR on the 5' RACE reads. Of approximately 830,000 distinct CDR3 sequences listed, around 62% are singletons. Specimen: blood. Every receptor here comes from a man aged 25 to 45 in good health. Each CDR3 is given with its conserved first and last residue. Each record gives: D gene, clone size, J gene, V gene, CDR3 DNA, CDR3 protein. A D gene is named only where the DNA matches it firmly. Rows may omit the clone size; those that give it use once, few, many or a size class.

TRBD1	few	TRBJ1-4	TRBV29-1	TGCAGCGCCCAAAAAGGACAGGGTCTTAATGAAAAACTGTTTTTT	CSAQKGQGLNEKLFF
-	-	TRBJ2-1	TRBV6-2/TRBV6-3	TGTGCCAGCAGTTACTCGCGGCAGCCGTCTAGCGAGCAGTTCTTC	CASSYSRQPSSEQFF
-	once	TRBJ2-7	TRBV10-3	TGTGCCATCGGAGTCGGGGCCCACTCGTACGAGCAGTACTTC	CAIGVGAHSYEQYF
-	-	TRBJ1-2	TRBV12-3/TRBV12-4	TGTGCCAGCAGTCTCGGGGTCTTCTATGGCTACACCTTC	CASSLGVFYGYTF
TRBD1	-	TRBJ2-1	TRBV5-1	TGCGCCAGCAGTGACGGACAGGGCCGCAATGAGCAGTTCTTC	CASSDGQGRNEQFF
-	-	TRBJ2-1	TRBV28	TGTGCCAGCAGTTTTATCAATCGGGATGAGCAGTTCTTC	CASSFINRDEQFF
TRBD2	-	TRBJ2-1	TRBV4-2	TGTGCCAGCAGCCCGGCTTCCGTAGCGGGGGCCATAAGCTCCTACAATGAGCAGTTCTTC	CASSPASVAGAISSYNEQFF
TRBD1	-	TRBJ2-1	TRBV29-1	TGCAGCGCGGAGACAGGGGGCGAAGAAAAGTCCTACAATGAGCAGTTCTTC	CSAETGGEEKSYNEQFF
-	few	TRBJ2-4	TRBV4-2	TGTGCCAGCAGCCAAGGCGGTGGGGGGAACATTCAGTACTTC	CASSQGGGGNIQYF
TRBD2	few	TRBJ2-5	TRBV10-3	TGTGCCATCAGTGAGTCCCTGATGGGCGGGGGAGCCGATCAAGAGACCCAGTACTTC	CAISESLMGGGADQETQYF
TRBD2	-	TRBJ2-2	TRBV20-1	TGCAGTGCTAGTTTAGCGGGTACCGGGGAGCTGTTTTTT	CSASLAGTGELFF
TRBD2	once	TRBJ2-7	TRBV2	TGTGCCACCAACACCGAGGGACTAGCGGACTACGAGCAGTACTTC	CATNTEGLADYEQYF
TRBD1	-	TRBJ2-7	TRBV12-3/TRBV12-4	TGTGCCAGCAGTATTTCTCAGGGGGCAGGGTACGAGCAGTACTTC	CASSISQGAGYEQYF
-	few	TRBJ2-3	TRBV6-5	TGTGCCAGCAGTTATGGATTTAGCACAGATACGCAGTATTTT	CASSYGFSTDTQYF
-	-	TRBJ2-1	TRBV20-1	TGCAGTGCTAGCAGGGAAGGCGATGAGCAGTTCTTC	CSASREGDEQFF
-	few	TRBJ2-3	TRBV7-2	TGTGCCAGCAGCTTAGACTCCGCAGGCACAGATACGCAGTATTTT	CASSLDSAGTDTQYF
-	once	TRBJ1-2	TRBV27	TGTGCCAGCAGTTTAATAGGGAGCGGCCCTGGGGGCTACACCTTC	CASSLIGSGPGGYTF
-	-	TRBJ2-1	TRBV20-1	TGCAGTGCTAGAGGCTACCGGAGCCTAGCGACCTACAATGAGCAGTTCTTC	CSARGYRSLATYNEQFF
-	once	TRBJ1-2	TRBV6-1	TGTGCCAGCAAAGCGTTGGGACCCAATTATGGCTACACCTTC	CASKALGPNYGYTF
TRBD2	-	TRBJ2-5	TRBV5-1	TGCGCCAGTAGCGGGACCGGGACGCTGTACTTC	CASSGTGTLYF
-	-	TRBJ2-7	TRBV29-1	TGCAGCGTTGGCACGACCCCCGGGGCCGAGCAGTACTTC	CSVGTTPGAEQYF
TRBD1	-	TRBJ2-7	TRBV28	TGTGCCAGCAGTTTGGATGTCGAGACAGGGACGGTCGAGCAGTACTTC	CASSLDVETGTVEQYF
-	once	TRBJ2-7	TRBV7-2	TGTGCCAGCAGCTTACCGGTCGGTAAGCAGTACTTC	CASSLPVGKQYF
TRBD2	-	TRBJ2-2	TRBV28	TGTGCCAGCAGCAGCGGGGGGGAAGACACCGGGGAGCTGTTTTTT	CASSSGGEDTGELFF
-	-	TRBJ1-5	TRBV6-6	TGTGCCAGCAGTTCAGGGTTTGGCAATCAGCCCCAGCATTTT	CASSSGFGNQPQHF
TRBD2	-	TRBJ2-1	TRBV10-3	TGTGCCATCAGACCCGACGGACTAGCGGGGGCCCATGAGCAGTTCTTC	CAIRPDGLAGAHEQFF
TRBD1	few	TRBJ2-5	TRBV2	TGTGCCAGCAGGGACCTAGGACAGGGCCGGGAGACCCAGTACTTC	CASRDLGQGRETQYF
TRBD1	few	TRBJ2-2	TRBV7-9	TGTGCCAGCAGCCCCTTGGGACAGGTTACCGGGGAGCTGTTTTTT	CASSPLGQVTGELFF
-	few	TRBJ1-5	TRBV20-1	TGCAGTGCTAGAGATGGGTGGACCCAGCCCCAGCATTTT	CSARDGWTQPQHF
-	few	TRBJ1-6	TRBV7-3	TGTGCCAGCAGCTTCGGGCTCATGGATTCACCCCTCCACTTT	CASSFGLMDSPLHF
-	-	TRBJ2-7	TRBV15	TGTGCCACCAGCAGAGATCGGGCAGGGGGGATCTCCTACGAGCAGTACTTC	CATSRDRAGGISYEQYF
-	few	TRBJ2-4	TRBV4-3	TGCGCCAGCAGCCAAGCACCCCCGGATCTCGAGGCAGAGAGGAGAAACATTCAGTACTTC	CASSQAPPDLEAERRNIQYF
-	-	TRBJ1-1	TRBV4-3	TGCGCCAGCAGCCAAGGGTACCGGGGCCCCCTGGATGAAGCTTTCTTT	CASSQGYRGPLDEAFF
-	once	TRBJ1-5	TRBV6-2/TRBV6-3	TGTGCCAGCACGGCACTCAATCAGCCCCAGCATTTT	CASTALNQPQHF
-	-	TRBJ2-1	TRBV7-2	TGTGCCAGCAGCCCCGGGCCACCTGGGGCCAATGAGCAGTTCTTC	CASSPGPPGANEQFF
-	-	TRBJ2-1	TRBV4-2	TGTGCCAGCAGCCAAGAAGTGGGTCACTACAATGAGCAGTTCTTC	CASSQEVGHYNEQFF
-	-	TRBJ2-3	TRBV4-3	TGCGCCAGCAGCCATTTTCAGGGTCCCCTCACAGATACGCAGTATTTT	CASSHFQGPLTDTQYF
-	-	TRBJ1-5	TRBV21-1	TGTGCCAGCAGCCAACCTTCACGTACGGGGCCAGGGGGGGATCAGCCCCAGCATTTT	CASSQPSRTGPGGDQPQHF
TRBD1	many	TRBJ1-5	TRBV29-1	TGCAGCGTGGGACAGGGAGGGTCTCAGCCCCAGCATTTT	CSVGQGGSQPQHF
TRBD1	few	TRBJ1-5	TRBV7-3	TGTGCCAGCAGTTCACTTGGACAGGGAAATAGCAATCAGCCCCAGCATTTT	CASSSLGQGNSNQPQHF
-	-	TRBJ1-5	TRBV6-6	TGTGCGACTCTACCGGGACCGGTGGGCAATCAGCCCCAGCATTTT	CATLPGPVGNQPQHF
-	few	TRBJ2-3	TRBV6-6	TGTGCCAGCAGTTACCAACAGGGTAGCACAGATACGCAGTATTTT	CASSYQQGSTDTQYF
-	once	TRBJ2-7	TRBV10-3	TGTGCCATCAGTGAGCAAGGTCCAAGCGGCTACGAGCAGTACTTC	CAISEQGPSGYEQYF